This T cell receptor beta chain was captured by sequencing in a study of blood T cell repertoires in COVID-19. Enrollment of patients from Seattle took place during active infection, with longitudinal follow-up. Libraries were prepared by immunoSEQ multiplex PCR; TCRdb keeps only in-frame clonotypes and omits some of them. The sample lists more than 350,000 clones, about 89% occurring once. This CDR3 spans 16 amino acids. J lost 7 bases, V lost 4 bases, and 11 bases had no gene match. The V gene's germline CDR1 is KGHDR and CDR2 SFDVKD. The TCR comes from a young woman with COVID-19, enrolled during active disease. Sequencing was carried out using peripheral blood. The rearrangement links TRBV24-1 to TRBJ2-1, with 8 positions matching TRBD1. CDR3 DNA: TGTGCCACCAGTGACACAACCCGGACAGGGACGAATGAGCAGTTCTTC. It specifies CATSDTTRTGTNEQFF.